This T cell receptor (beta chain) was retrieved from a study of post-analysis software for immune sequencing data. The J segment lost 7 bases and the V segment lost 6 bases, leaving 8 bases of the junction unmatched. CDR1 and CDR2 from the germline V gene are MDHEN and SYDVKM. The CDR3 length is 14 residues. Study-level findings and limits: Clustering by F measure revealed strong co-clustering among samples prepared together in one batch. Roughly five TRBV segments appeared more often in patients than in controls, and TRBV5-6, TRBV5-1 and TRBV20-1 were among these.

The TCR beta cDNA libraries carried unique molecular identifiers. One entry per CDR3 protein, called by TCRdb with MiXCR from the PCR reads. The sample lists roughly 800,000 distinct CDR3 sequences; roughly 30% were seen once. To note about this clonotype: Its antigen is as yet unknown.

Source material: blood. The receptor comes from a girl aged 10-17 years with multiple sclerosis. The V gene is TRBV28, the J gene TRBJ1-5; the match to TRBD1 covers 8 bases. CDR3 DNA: TGTGCCAGCAGACTGACAGGGGAGGAGCAGCCCCAGCATTTT. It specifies CASRLTGEEQPQHF.